This TCR beta chain was sequenced during a study of blood T cells in healthy people across ages. General study points: As age increased, TCR beta diversity per million T cells fell in a roughly linear fashion.

Regarding this clonotype: The antigen remains undetermined.

Germline loops: CDR1 SQVTM, CDR2 ANQGSEA. CDR3 length equals 14 residues. Primed by a sample-barcoded 5' primer and a J-beta primer mix, a second PCR proceeded for 7 to 11 cycles. TCRdb re-called the 5' RACE reads with MiXCR, one entry per CDR3 protein. Seen here are around 690,000 distinct CDR3 sequences, roughly 50% observed once, and the top ten hold around 37%. The chain carries TRBV29-1 and TRBJ2-7; 7 bases agree with TRBD1. The J call is in doubt because the DNA end fits TRBJ2-5 better. Material: blood. The TCR originated in a man in his fifties or sixties in good health. The CDR3 region is CSVDTTTGLGTQYF. The CDR3 DNA is TGCAGCGTTGACACTACGACAGGGTTGGGGACCCAGTACTTC.